What follows are 32 T cell receptor beta chains derived from one specimen sequenced in a study of blood T cell repertoires in COVID-19. Clones were sequenced by immunoSEQ multiplex PCR, and TCRdb holds only the in-frame ones, with some missing. The data show 250,000 or so clones, 84% seen once. What was sequenced was peripheral blood. The receptors were gathered from a woman in her forties who had recovered from COVID-19.

This chain uses TRBV11-3 with TRBJ2-3; TRBD1 matches 8 bases. The CDR3 has 18 amino acids. Per the germline V gene, CDR1 is SGHNT and CDR2 is YENEEA. J was trimmed by 0 bases and V by 1 base; bases with no gene match: 9. CDR3 DNA sequence: TGTGCCAGCAGCTTAGGTGGGCAGGGGGCCCGGAGCACAGATACGCAGTATTTT. Translation: CASSLGGQGARSTDTQYF.

The rearrangement joins TRBV7-2 to TRBJ1-5; no clear D. Trimming left V 1 base short and J 10 bases short, with 8 bases between. The CDR3 covers 12 residues. Germline assignment: CDR1 SGHTA and CDR2 FQGNSA. CDR3 in amino acids: CASSLDLGPQHF. The CDR3 DNA follows: TGTGCCAGCAGCTTAGATCTAGGACCCCAGCATTTT.

The chain joins TRBV19 to TRBJ2-7; unclear D gene. Trimming stripped 2 bases from V and 0 bases from J, with 8 bases between. This CDR3 region has 14 residues. The germline V gene has CDR1 LNHDA and CDR2 SQIVND (reference sequence). CDR3 nucleotide sequence: TGTGCCAGTAGTATATGGCGGAACTCCTACGAGCAGTACTTC. Amino acids: CASSIWRNSYEQYF.

This clone was seen only once. CDR3 in DNA: TGTGCCAGCAGTCGTAGCGGAAACTCCTACAATGAGCAGTTCTTC. This sequence encodes CASSRSGNSYNEQFF. The chain recombines TRBV6-5 with TRBJ2-1, with D possibly TRBD2 on 6 matching bases. Trimming left V 5 bases short and J 0 bases short, with 11 bases between. CDR3 length: 15 amino acids. Germline lookup yields CDR1 MNHEY and CDR2 SVGAGI.

This chain's CDR3 is CASTLELAASYEQYF. DNA of the CDR3: TGTGCCAGCACCCTGGAATTAGCCGCCTCCTACGAGCAGTACTTC. The chain joins TRBV2 to TRBJ2-7; D remains unclear. This CDR3 has 15 amino acids. Germline V CDR1 and CDR2: SNHLY, FYNNEI. With 7 bases removed from V and 0 bases from J, the gap between germline ends came to 16 bases. The whole variable domain, remainder taken from reference TRBV2 and TRBJ2-7, is EPEVTQTPSHQVTQMGQEVILRCVPISNHLYFYWYRQILGQKVEFLVSFYNNEISEKSEIFDDQFSVERPDGSNFTLKIRSTKLEDSAMYFCASTLELAASYEQYFGPGTRLTVT.

The chain recombines TRBV5-5 with TRBJ1-4, with 11 bases matching TRBD1. The V gene's germline CDR1 is SGHKS and CDR2 YYEKEE (reference sequence). V was clipped by 3 bases and J by 7 bases; unmatched bases: 2. The CDR3 spans 14 residues. For the CDR3, the DNA is TGTGCCAGCAGCTCCGGGACAGGGGGTGAAAAACTGTTTTTT. Protein: CASSSGTGGEKLFF.

The V gene is TRBV5-1, the J gene TRBJ2-1; TRBD2 agrees at 9 bases. The CDR3 loop spans 15 amino acids. The germline V gene encodes CDR1 SGHRS and CDR2 YFSETQ. V was clipped by 0 bases and J by 4 bases; unmatched bases: 2. CDR3 bases: TGCGCCAGCAGCTTGGGCGGGGGGGATTACAATGAGCAGTTCTTC. The encoded protein is CASSLGGGDYNEQFF.

The chain has TRBV7-8 and TRBJ1-2; 9 nucleotides align to TRBD1. Germline CDR1 SGHVS, CDR2 FQNEAQ. This CDR3 spans 14 amino acids. J was trimmed by 4 bases and V by 5 bases; bases with no gene match: 5. CDR3 protein: CASSTDRGGYGYTF. CDR3 in DNA: TGTGCCAGCAGCACGGACAGGGGAGGCTATGGCTACACCTTC. The full variable domain, in which reference TRBV7-8 and TRBJ1-2 provide the parts outside the CDR3, is GAGVSQSPRYKVAKRGQDVALRCDPISGHVSLFWYQQALGQGPEFLTYFQNEAQLDKSGLPSDRFFAERPEGSVSTLKIQRTQQEDSAVYLCASSTDRGGYGYTFGSGTRLTVV.

The chain couples TRBV11-3 to TRBJ1-6; the D is unclear. V was shortened by 3 bases and J by 6 bases, with 9 bases between the two germline ends. The CDR3 has 14 residues. Germline V lookup: CDR1 SGHNT, CDR2 YENEEA. CDR3 nucleotide sequence: TGTGCCAGCAGCTTGCACAGCAGTAATTCACCCCTCCACTTT. Its translation is CASSLHSSNSPLHF.

The chain links TRBV3-1 (or the pseudogene TRBV3-2) to TRBJ1-6, with a possible D match to TRBD1 (5 bases). This CDR3 has 14 residues. The V and J ends lost 1 base and 8 bases respectively, with 9 bases between them. In germline, CDR1 is LGHDT, CDR2 YNNKEL (reference sequence). This CDR3 reads CASSQGTWDSPLHF. Written as DNA, the CDR3 is TGTGCCAGCAGCCAAGGGACATGGGATTCACCCCTCCACTTT.

This chain connects TRBV5-1 to TRBJ1-4, with D unresolved. V lost 5 bases, J lost 7 bases, and 9 bases lay in between. The germline V gene encodes CDR1 SGHRS and CDR2 YFSETQ. The CDR3 is 12 residues long. In nucleotides, the CDR3 is TGCGCCAGCAGGGTCTCAGGTGAAAAACTGTTTTTT. Protein product: CASRVSGEKLFF.

This clone was seen a single time. The chain recombines TRBV27 with TRBJ1-4; D is undetermined. V was cut by 5 bases and J by 8 bases, with 18 bases left in between. This CDR3 spans 15 amino acids. CDR1 is MNHEY, CDR2 SMNVEV, per germline (reference sequence). CDR3 in amino acids: CASSASPRRKEKLFF. CDR3 bases: TGTGCCAGCAGTGCCTCACCAAGGCGGAAGGAAAAACTGTTTTTT.

The genes are TRBV11-2 and TRBJ1-1; D may be TRBD1 (6 bases). The germline V gene encodes CDR1 SGHAT and CDR2 FQNNGV. The V and J ends lost 3 bases and 2 bases respectively, with 19 bases between them. This CDR3 is built from 17 residues. The CDR3 reads CASSFPEGGGANTEAFF. The CDR3 bases are TGTGCCAGCAGCTTCCCGGAGGGGGGGGGCGCCAACACTGAAGCTTTCTTT. Using reference TRBV11-2 and TRBJ1-1 for the parts outside the CDR3, the full variable domain is EAGVAQSPRYKIIEKRQSVAFWCNPISGHATLYWYQQILGQGPKLLIQFQNNGVVDDSQLPKDRFSAERLKGVDSTLKIQPAKLEDSAVYLCASSFPEGGGANTEAFFGQGTRLTVV.

This clone was detected once. The chain has TRBV6-6 and TRBJ1-3; D unclear. The CDR3 extends over 16 amino acids. Trimming removed 6 bases at V and 0 bases at J, with 15 bases between. Germline CDR1 MNHNY, CDR2 SVGAGI (reference sequence). The CDR3: CASRDSRSPSGNTIYF. For the CDR3, the DNA is TGTGCCAGCAGGGACTCCCGGAGCCCCTCTGGAAACACCATATATTTT.

This rearrangement joins TRBV6-4 to TRBJ2-3; 10 nucleotides agree with TRBD2. Germline V gene data show CDR1 as MRHNA and CDR2 as SNTAGT. V lost 4 bases, J lost 0 bases, and 1 base stayed unmatched. This CDR3 has 15 amino acids. The CDR3 nucleotides are TGTGCCAGCAGTGCTAGCGGGGGAAGCACAGATACGCAGTATTTT. Amino acid sequence: CASSASGGSTDTQYF.

The chain couples TRBV14 to TRBJ2-3; 8 nucleotides agree with TRBD2. CDR1 and CDR2 (germline): SGHDN, FVKESK. Losses at the gene ends were 0 bases for V and 1 base for J; bases not matched to a gene: 0. The CDR3 is made up of 15 amino acids. The CDR3 protein is CASSQEAGGTDTQYF. The CDR3 DNA follows: TGTGCCAGCAGCCAAGAAGCGGGGGGCACAGATACGCAGTATTTT.

The chain couples TRBV29-1 to TRBJ1-1; no clear D gene. CDR3 size: 12 residues. Trimming left V 4 bases short and J 0 bases short, with 6 bases between. Germline-derived CDR1 and CDR2 are SQVTM and ANQGSEA. The CDR3 protein is CSVARLNTEAFF. CDR3 sequence (DNA): TGCAGCGTTGCACGGTTGAACACTGAAGCTTTCTTT. Full variable domain (missing parts from reference TRBV29-1 and TRBJ1-1): SAVISQKPSRDICQRGTSLTIQCQVDSQVTMMFWYRQQPGQSLTLIATANQGSEATYESGFVIDKFPISRPNLTFSTLTVSNMSPEDSSIYLCSVARLNTEAFFGQGTRLTVV.

The chain couples TRBV28 to TRBJ2-3; 10 nucleotides match TRBD2. Germline lookup yields CDR1 MDHEN and CDR2 SYDVKM. With 7 bases clipped from V and 2 bases from J, the junction kept 12 bases outside the gene matches. The CDR3 loop spans 17 amino acids. The CDR3 is CASIEGGSGGNTDTQYF. DNA for the CDR3: TGTGCCAGCATCGAAGGGGGTAGCGGGGGGAACACAGATACGCAGTATTTT.

The chain couples TRBV4-1 to TRBJ2-3, with D perhaps TRBD2 (5 bases). Germline V CDR1 and CDR2: MGHRA, YSYEKL. Trimming shortened V by 0 bases and J by 2 bases, and 18 bases separated the two germline ends. The CDR3 loop spans 18 amino acids. CDR3 protein: CASSQDHPWQTTTDTQYF. CDR3 coding DNA: TGCGCCAGCAGCCAAGATCACCCCTGGCAGACTACCACAGATACGCAGTATTTT.

V gene TRBV19 combines with J gene TRBJ2-3; possibly TRBD2 for D (5 bases). Germline CDR1 is LNHDA and CDR2 is SQIVND (reference sequence). Trimming shortened V by 3 bases and J by 0 bases, and 13 bases separated the two germline ends. This CDR3 is built from 16 residues. The CDR3 sequence is CASSMEADTSTDTQYF. The DNA for the CDR3 is TGTGCCAGTAGTATGGAGGCAGATACTAGCACAGATACGCAGTATTTT.

The J gene is TRBJ2-2, the V gene TRBV18, with 7 bases identical to TRBD1. The germline V gene has CDR1 KGHSH and CDR2 LQKENI. This CDR3 has 16 residues. Trimming at V came to 3 bases and at J to 0 bases, leaving 4 bases not matched to a gene. DNA for the CDR3: TGTGCCAGCTCACCCGAGGGGGCGGCGAACACCGGGGAGCTGTTTTTT. Its protein is CASSPEGAANTGELFF.

There are a few counts of this clone. The chain employs TRBV2 and TRBJ1-2; 10 bases align to TRBD1. The CDR3 is 13 amino acids. Germline assignment: CDR1 SNHLY and CDR2 FYNNEI. The V and J ends lost 11 bases and 6 bases, in that order; junction bases with no gene match: 9. CDR3 sequence reads: CAGQTGGENGYTF. CDR3 nucleotide sequence: TGTGCCGGACAGACAGGGGGCGAGAATGGCTACACCTTC.

V gene TRBV5-5 combines with J gene TRBJ1-1; TRBD1 matches at 10 bases. The CDR3 runs 14 residues. Germline V gene data show CDR1 as SGHKS and CDR2 as YYEKEE (reference sequence). The ends lost 6 bases at V and 5 bases at J; junction bases unmatched: 7. The CDR3 DNA follows: TGTGCCAGCATCGTGACAGGGGGCTTTACTGAAGCTTTCTTT. The encoded protein is CASIVTGGFTEAFF.

This chain links TRBV2 with TRBJ1-4, with D perhaps matching TRBD1 (5 bases). The CDR3 totals 14 residues. Germline values: CDR1 SNHLY, CDR2 FYNNEI. V lost 10 bases to trimming and J lost 8 bases, with 20 bases between them. This chain's CDR3 is CATQIQTGGEKLFF. The CDR3 DNA reads as TGTGCCACCCAAATACAGACCGGGGGAGAAAAACTGTTTTTT. Combining the CDR3 with reference TRBV2 and TRBJ1-4 gives the whole variable domain EPEVTQTPSHQVTQMGQEVILRCVPISNHLYFYWYRQILGQKVEFLVSFYNNEISEKSEIFDDQFSVERPDGSNFTLKIRSTKLEDSAMYFCATQIQTGGEKLFFGSGTQLSVL.

The V call is TRBV11-3, the J call TRBJ1-1, with D perhaps TRBD1 (5 bases). The germline gives CDR1 SGHNT, CDR2 YENEEA. V dropped 6 bases and J dropped 5 bases, with 16 bases sitting between them. The CDR3 totals 14 residues. CDR3: CASRAGGARTEAFF. The DNA of the CDR3 is TGTGCCAGCAGAGCCGGAGGGGCAAGGACTGAAGCTTTCTTT.

The chain couples TRBV24-1 to TRBJ2-2; D may be TRBD1 (6 bases). The CDR3 contains 16 residues. Germline V gives CDR1 KGHDR, CDR2 SFDVKD. Between the trimmed V and J ends, which lost 0 bases and 2 bases, there was a span of 9 bases. The CDR3 loop reads CATSDLARGNTGELFF. The CDR3 bases are TGTGCCACCAGTGATTTGGCCAGGGGCAACACCGGGGAGCTGTTTTTT.

With regard to this clone: Within the sample, other DNA sequences also encode this same CDR3. J is TRBJ2-6 and V is TRBV11-3; unclear D gene. This CDR3 region has 16 residues. V was shortened by 0 bases and J by 2 bases, with 8 bases between the two germline ends. Per germline, CDR1 SGHNT and CDR2 YENEEA. CDR3 in DNA: TGTGCCAGCAGCTTAGATCTAGGTGCTGGGGCCAACGTCCTGACTTTC. Protein: CASSLDLGAGANVLTF.

V and J are TRBV25-1 and TRBJ2-7, with 13 bases fitting TRBD2. The CDR3 length is 14 residues. Looked up from germline, CDR1 is MGHDK and CDR2 is SYGVNS. V dropped 6 bases and J dropped 5; count of bases not matched to a gene: 4. CDR3 sequence: CASRAGLAGNEQYF. The DNA of the CDR3 is TGTGCCAGCAGAGCGGGACTAGCGGGAAACGAGCAGTACTTC.

The chain links TRBV7-9 to TRBJ1-4; weak D call: TRBD1 (6 bases). Germline CDR1 reads SEHNR; CDR2 reads FQNEAQ (reference sequence). Trimming took off 1 base at V and 10 bases at J, with 10 bases between the two ends. The CDR3 loop spans 13 amino acids. The CDR3 nucleotides are TGTGCCAGCAGCTTAGTGGGCAGGGGAAAACTGTTTTTT. Its protein is CASSLVGRGKLFF.

The chain couples TRBV28 to TRBJ2-1; TRBD1 is a possible D gene (5 bases). Germline lookup yields CDR1 MDHEN and CDR2 SYDVKM. This CDR3 region has 16 residues. V shed 5 bases and J shed 0 bases, with 14 bases lying between them. The CDR3 DNA reads as TGTGCCAGCAGTACCCTGACAGCTAGCTCCTACAATGAGCAGTTCTTC. Translating gives CASSTLTASSYNEQFF.

The gene calls are TRBV2 and TRBJ1-4; 9 bases fit TRBD1. The CDR3 covers 14 residues. With V trimmed by 7 bases and J by 7 bases, 7 bases remained unmatched. Germline V lookup: CDR1 SNHLY, CDR2 FYNNEI. CDR3: CASTYRGLGEKLFF. The CDR3 DNA reads as TGTGCCAGCACCTACAGGGGGCTCGGTGAAAAACTGTTTTTT. Full variable domain (remainder filled in from reference TRBV2 and TRBJ1-4): EPEVTQTPSHQVTQMGQEVILRCVPISNHLYFYWYRQILGQKVEFLVSFYNNEISEKSEIFDDQFSVERPDGSNFTLKIRSTKLEDSAMYFCASTYRGLGEKLFFGSGTQLSVL.

V and J are TRBV9 and TRBJ1-4; 7 bases line up with TRBD1. This CDR3 is 16 amino acids long. Germline values: CDR1 SGDLS, CDR2 YYNGEE. V lost 0 bases, J lost 5 bases, and 7 bases stayed unmatched. The CDR3 coding sequence is TGTGCCAGCAGCGTAGCCCAGGGGGTAGGAAATGAAAAACTGTTTTTT. It encodes CASSVAQGVGNEKLFF.